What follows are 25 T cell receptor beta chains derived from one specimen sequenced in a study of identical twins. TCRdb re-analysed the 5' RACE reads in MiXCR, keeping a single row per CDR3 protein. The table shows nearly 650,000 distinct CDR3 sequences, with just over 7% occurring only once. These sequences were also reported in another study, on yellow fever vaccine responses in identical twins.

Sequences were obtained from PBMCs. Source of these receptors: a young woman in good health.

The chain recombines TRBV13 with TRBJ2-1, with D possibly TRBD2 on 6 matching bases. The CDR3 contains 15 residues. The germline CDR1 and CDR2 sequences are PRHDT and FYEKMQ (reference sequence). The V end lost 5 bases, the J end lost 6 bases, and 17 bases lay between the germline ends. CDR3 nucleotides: TGTGCCAGCAGCCCCCGGGGTAGCGGCGCCAATGAGCAGTTCTTC. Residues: CASSPRGSGANEQFF.

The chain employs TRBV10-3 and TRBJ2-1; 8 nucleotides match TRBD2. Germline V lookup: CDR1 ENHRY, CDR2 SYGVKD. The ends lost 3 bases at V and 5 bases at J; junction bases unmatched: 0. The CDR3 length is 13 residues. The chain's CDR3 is CAISELADNEQFF. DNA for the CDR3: TGTGCCATCAGTGAACTAGCGGACAATGAGCAGTTCTTC.

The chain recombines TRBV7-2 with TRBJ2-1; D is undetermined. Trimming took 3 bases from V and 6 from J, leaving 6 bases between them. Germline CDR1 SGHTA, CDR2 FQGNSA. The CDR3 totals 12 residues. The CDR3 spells CASSFFLNEQFF. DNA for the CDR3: TGTGCCAGCAGCTTTTTTCTCAATGAGCAGTTCTTC.

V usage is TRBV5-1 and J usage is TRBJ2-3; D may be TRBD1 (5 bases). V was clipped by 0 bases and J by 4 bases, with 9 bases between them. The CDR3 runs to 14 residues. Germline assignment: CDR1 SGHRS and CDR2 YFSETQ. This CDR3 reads CASSLEDRSDTQYF. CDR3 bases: TGCGCCAGCAGCTTGGAAGACAGATCAGATACGCAGTATTTT.

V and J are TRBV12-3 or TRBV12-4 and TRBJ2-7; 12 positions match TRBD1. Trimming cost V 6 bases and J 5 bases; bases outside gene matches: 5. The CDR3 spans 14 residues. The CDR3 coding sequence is TGTGCCAGCAGGGGGACAGGGGGCGTCGACGAGCAGTACTTC. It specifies CASRGTGGVDEQYF.

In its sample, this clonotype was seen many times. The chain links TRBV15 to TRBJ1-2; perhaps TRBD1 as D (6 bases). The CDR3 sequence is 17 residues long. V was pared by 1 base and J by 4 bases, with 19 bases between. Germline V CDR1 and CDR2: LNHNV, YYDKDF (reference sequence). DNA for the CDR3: TGTGCCACCAGCAGAGGGAGCCGGGACAACGGGCCCTATGGCTACACCTTC. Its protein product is CATSRGSRDNGPYGYTF.

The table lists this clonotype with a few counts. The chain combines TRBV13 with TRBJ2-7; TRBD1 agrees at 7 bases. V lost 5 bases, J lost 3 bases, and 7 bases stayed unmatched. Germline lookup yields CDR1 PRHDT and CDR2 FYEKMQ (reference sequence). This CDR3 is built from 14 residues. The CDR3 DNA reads TGTGCCAGCAGCCACGACAGGGCCAGCTACGAGCAGTACTTC. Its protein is CASSHDRASYEQYF.

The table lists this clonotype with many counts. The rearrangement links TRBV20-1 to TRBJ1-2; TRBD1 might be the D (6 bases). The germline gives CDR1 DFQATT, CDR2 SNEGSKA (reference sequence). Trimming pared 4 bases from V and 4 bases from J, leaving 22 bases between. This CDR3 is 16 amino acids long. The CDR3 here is CSAMTGNSGGGYGYTF. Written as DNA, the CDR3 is TGCAGTGCTATGACCGGTAACTCCGGAGGGGGCTATGGCTACACCTTC.

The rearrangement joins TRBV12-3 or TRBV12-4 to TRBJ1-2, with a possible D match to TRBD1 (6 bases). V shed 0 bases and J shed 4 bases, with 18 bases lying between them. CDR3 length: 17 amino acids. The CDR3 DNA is TGTGCCAGCAGTTTAGCCCATGGCGGTCAGGGGCCCTATGGCTACACCTTC. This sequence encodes CASSLAHGGQGPYGYTF.

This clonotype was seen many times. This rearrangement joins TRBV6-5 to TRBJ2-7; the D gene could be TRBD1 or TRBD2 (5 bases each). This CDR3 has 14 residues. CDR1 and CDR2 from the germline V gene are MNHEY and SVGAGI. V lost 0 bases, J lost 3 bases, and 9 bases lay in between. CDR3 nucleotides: TGTGCCAGCAGTTACTCGTCAGGGAGCTACGAGCAGTACGTC. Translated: CASSYSSGSYEQYV.

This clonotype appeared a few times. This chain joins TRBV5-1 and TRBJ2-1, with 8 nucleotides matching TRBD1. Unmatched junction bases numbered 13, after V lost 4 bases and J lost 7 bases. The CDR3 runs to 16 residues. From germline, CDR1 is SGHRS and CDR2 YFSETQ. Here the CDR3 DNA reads TGCGCCAGCAGCGCACAATTAGACAGGGGATCTAATGAGCAGTTCTTC. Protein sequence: CASSAQLDRGSNEQFF.

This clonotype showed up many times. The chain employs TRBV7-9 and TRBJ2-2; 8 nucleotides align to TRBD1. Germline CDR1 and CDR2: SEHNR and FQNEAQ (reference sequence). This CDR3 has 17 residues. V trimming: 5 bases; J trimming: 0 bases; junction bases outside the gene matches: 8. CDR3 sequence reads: CASSPFQGATNTGELFF. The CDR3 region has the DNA TGTGCCAGCAGCCCCTTCCAGGGGGCGACGAACACCGGGGAGCTGTTTTTT.

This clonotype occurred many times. The CDR3 coding sequence is TGTGCCAGCAGTCCCACAGGGGTGCAGCCCCAGCATTTT. Its translation is CASSPTGVQPQHF. This chain links TRBV27 with TRBJ1-5, with 7 nucleotides matching TRBD1. The CDR3 sequence is 13 residues long. Trimming removed 5 bases from V and 7 bases from J; junction bases left unmatched: 5. Looked up from germline, CDR1 is MNHEY and CDR2 is SMNVEV (reference sequence).

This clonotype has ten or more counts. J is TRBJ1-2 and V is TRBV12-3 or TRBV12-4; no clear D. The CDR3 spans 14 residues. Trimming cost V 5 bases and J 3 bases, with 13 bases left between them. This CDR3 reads CASSPSQPYYGYTF. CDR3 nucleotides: TGTGCCAGCAGTCCGTCCCAACCCTACTATGGCTACACCTTC.

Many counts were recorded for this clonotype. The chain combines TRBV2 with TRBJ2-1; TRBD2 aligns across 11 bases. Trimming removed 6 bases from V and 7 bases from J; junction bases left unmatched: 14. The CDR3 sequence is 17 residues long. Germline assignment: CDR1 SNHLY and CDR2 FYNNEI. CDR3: CASRGVGSGRARNEQFF. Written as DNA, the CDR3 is TGTGCCAGCAGGGGGGTTGGTAGCGGGAGGGCCCGGAATGAGCAGTTCTTC.

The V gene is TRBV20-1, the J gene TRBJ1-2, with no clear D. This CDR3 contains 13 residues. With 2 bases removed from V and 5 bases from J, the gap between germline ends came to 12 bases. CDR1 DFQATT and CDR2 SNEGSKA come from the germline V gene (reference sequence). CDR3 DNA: TGCAGTGCTAGACCCCGGACCGGGTATGGCTACACCTTC. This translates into CSARPRTGYGYTF.

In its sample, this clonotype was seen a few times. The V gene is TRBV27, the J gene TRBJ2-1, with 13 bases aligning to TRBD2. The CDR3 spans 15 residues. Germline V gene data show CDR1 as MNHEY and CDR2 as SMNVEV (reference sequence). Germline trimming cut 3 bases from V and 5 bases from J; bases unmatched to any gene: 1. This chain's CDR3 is CASSFGLAGDNEQFF. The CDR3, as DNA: TGTGCCAGCAGTTTCGGACTAGCGGGGGACAATGAGCAGTTCTTC.

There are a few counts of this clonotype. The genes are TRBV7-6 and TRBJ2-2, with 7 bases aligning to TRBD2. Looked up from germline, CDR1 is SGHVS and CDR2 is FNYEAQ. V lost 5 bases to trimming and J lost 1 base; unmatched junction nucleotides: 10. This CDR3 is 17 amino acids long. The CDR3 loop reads CASSLPTAGENTGELFF. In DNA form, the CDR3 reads TGTGCCAGCAGCCTCCCGACTGCGGGAGAGAACACCGGGGAGCTGTTTTTT.

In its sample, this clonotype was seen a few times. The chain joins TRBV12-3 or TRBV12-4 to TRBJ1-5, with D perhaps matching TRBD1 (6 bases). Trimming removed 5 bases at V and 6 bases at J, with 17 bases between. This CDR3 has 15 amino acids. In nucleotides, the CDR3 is TGTGCCAGCAGTGCCACCGGGGGCACCGGTCAGCCCCAGCATTTT. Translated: CASSATGGTGQPQHF.

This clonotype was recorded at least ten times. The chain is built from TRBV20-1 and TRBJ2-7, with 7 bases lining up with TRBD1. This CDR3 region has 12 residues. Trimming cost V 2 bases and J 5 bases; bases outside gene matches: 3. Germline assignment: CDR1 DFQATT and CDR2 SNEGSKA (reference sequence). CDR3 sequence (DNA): TGCAGTGCTAGAACACAGGGGCACGAGCAGTACTTC. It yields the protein CSARTQGHEQYF.

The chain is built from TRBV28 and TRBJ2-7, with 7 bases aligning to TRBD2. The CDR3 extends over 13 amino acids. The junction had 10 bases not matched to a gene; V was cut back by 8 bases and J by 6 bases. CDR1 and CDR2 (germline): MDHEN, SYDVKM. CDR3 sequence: CASGGGGGSEQYF. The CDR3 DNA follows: TGTGCCAGCGGGGGGGGTGGGGGGTCCGAGCAGTACTTC.

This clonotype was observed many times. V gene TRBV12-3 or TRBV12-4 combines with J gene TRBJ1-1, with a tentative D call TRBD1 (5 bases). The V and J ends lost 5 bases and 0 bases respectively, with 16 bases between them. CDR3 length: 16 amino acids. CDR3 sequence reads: CASSPIWTNMNTEAFF. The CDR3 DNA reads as TGTGCCAGCAGTCCCATCTGGACAAATATGAACACTGAAGCTTTCTTT.

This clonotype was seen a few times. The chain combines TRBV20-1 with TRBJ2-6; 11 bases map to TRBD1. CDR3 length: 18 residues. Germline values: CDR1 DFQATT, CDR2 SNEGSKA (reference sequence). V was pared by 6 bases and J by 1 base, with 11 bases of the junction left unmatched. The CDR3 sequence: CSATPPGQGVSGANVLTF. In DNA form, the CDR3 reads TGCAGTGCCACCCCCCCGGGACAGGGGGTTTCTGGGGCCAACGTCCTGACTTTC.

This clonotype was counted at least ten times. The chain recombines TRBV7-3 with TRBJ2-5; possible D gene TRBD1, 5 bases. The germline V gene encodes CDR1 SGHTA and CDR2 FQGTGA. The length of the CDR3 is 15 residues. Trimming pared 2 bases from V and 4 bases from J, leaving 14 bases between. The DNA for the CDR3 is TGTGCCAGCAGCTTAGAAGTCAGGGTCGGAGAGACCCAGTACTTC. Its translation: CASSLEVRVGETQYF.

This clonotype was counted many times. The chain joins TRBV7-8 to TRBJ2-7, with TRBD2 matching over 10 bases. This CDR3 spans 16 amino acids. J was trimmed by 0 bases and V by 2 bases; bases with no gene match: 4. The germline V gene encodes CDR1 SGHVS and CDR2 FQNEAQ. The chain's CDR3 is CASSLLPSGGSYEQYF. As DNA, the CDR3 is TGTGCCAGCAGCTTACTTCCTAGCGGGGGCTCCTACGAGCAGTACTTC.